This TCR beta chain is drawn from a study of sequential checkpoint blockade in melanoma. Across the study: First-line arms were nivolumab then ipilimumab, or the reverse, randomized 1:1. After nivolumab or ipilimumab alone, roughly 20 patients had week-13 rebiopsies.

This clone was seen a handful of times. Its specificity is not known. Method: immunoSEQ multiplex PCR; TCRdb's copy keeps in-frame clones and lacks some. Found here are roughly 4,700 clones, approximately 23% of them singletons; the top ten hold approximately 8.4%. Findings of the study overall: About 30 times likelier clinical benefit followed increased tumor T-cell fraction and clonality.

The V gene lost 2 bases and the J gene lost 2 bases, with 12 bases spanning the gap. CDR3 size: 15 residues. Germline V gene lookup returns CDR1 MNHGY and CDR2 SAAAGT. The treatment here: randomized to nivolumab then ipilimumab (arm A) or the reverse (arm B). The TCR sequence derives from a human donor with melanoma. The chain combines TRBV6-8 with TRBJ1-1, with D hard to call. The sequencing used tumor tissue (inferred from file names), collected from a patient given nivolumab and ipilimumab in sequence. In DNA, the CDR3 is TGTGCCAGCAGTTACATCTCTACGCTTAACACTGAAGCTTTCTTT. As protein: CASSYISTLNTEAFF.